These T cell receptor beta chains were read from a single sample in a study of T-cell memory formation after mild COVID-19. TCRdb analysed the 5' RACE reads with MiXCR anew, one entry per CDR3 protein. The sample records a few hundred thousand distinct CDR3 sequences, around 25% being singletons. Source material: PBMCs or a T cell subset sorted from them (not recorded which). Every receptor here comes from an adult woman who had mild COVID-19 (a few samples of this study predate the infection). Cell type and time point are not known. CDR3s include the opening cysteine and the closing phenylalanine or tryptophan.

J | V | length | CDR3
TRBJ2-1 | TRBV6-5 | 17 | CASSYSTSGGAGNEQFF
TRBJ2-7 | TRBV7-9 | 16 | CASSPSVARRVSEQYF
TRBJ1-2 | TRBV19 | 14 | CASSRDRLLYGYTF
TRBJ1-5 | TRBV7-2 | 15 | CASSFWGTGDQPQHF
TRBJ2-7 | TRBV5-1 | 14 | CASSPGGNLYEQYF
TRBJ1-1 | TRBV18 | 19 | CASSPRDVLSRFQNTEAFF
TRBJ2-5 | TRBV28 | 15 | CASRQAGALQETQYF
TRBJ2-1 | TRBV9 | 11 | CASSANNEQFF
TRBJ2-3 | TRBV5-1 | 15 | CASSLESSATDTQYF
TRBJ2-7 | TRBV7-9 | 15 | CASSLAASSRYEQYF
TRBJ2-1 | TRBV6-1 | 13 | CASAPQPYNEQFF
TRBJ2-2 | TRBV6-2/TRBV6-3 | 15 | CASSRLGQGSGELFF
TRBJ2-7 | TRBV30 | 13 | CAWSVNEWGEQYF
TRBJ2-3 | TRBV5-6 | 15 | CASSQLRGATDTQYF
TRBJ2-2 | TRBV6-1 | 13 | CASRQGETGELFF
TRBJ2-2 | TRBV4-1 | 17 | CASSQANFGTATGELFF
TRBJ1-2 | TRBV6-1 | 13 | CASSEGRSYGYTF
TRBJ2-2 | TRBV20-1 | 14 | CSARGQGRTGELFF
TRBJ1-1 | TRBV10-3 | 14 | CAISELATDTEAFF
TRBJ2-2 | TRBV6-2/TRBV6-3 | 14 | CASRTGENTGELFF
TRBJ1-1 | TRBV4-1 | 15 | CASSQERGFNTEAFF
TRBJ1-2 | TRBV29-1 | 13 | CSVQPSPNYGYTF
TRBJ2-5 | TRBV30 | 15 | CAWRLGQGPSGTQYF